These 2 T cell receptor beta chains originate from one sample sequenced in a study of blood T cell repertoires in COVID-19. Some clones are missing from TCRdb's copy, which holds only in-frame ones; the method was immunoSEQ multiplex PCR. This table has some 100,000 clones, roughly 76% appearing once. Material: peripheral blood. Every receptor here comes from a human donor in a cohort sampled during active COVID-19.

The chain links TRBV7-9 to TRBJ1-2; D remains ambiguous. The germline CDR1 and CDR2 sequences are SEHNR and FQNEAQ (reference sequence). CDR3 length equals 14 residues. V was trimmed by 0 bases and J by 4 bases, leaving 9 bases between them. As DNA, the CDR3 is TGTGCCAGCAGCTTAGCGGAGGAAGTCTATGGCTACACCTTC. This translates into CASSLAEEVYGYTF.

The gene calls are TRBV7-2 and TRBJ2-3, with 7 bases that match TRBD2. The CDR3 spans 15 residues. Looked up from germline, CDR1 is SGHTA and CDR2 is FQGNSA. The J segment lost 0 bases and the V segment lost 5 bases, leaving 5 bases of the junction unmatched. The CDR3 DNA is TGTGCCAGCAGCCCTAGCGGACTTAGCACAGATACGCAGTATTTT. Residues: CASSPSGLSTDTQYF.